Ten or more counts support the clone carrying this TCR beta chain. The entry originates in a study of T-cell reconstitution after alpha-beta-depleted transplantation in children. The V end was cut by 6 bases, the J end by 2 bases, with 17 bases between. The V gene's germline CDR1 is MDHEN and CDR2 SYDVKM. There are 16 residues in the CDR3. Unique molecular identifiers were incorporated into the prepared TCRbeta library. TCRdb passed the PCR reads through MiXCR, listing each CDR3 protein once. The sample records 200,000 to 300,000 distinct CDR3 sequences, roughly 23% being singletons. This rearrangement joins TRBV28 to TRBJ1-5, with D possibly being TRBD1 (6 bases). The receptor was isolated from a girl aged 2 to 10 with Fanconi anemia, due to receive a stem cell transplant. The material sequenced was PBMCs, taken before TCRalphabeta/CD19-depleted stem cell transplant. The CDR3 region is CASSIQGGVGNQPQHF. CDR3 nucleotides: TGTGCCAGCAGCATACAGGGTGGCGTAGGCAATCAGCCCCAGCATTTT. Together with reference TRBV28 and TRBJ1-5, the CDR3 gives the full variable domain: DVKVTQSSRYLVKRTGEKVFLECVQDMDHENMFWYRQDPGLGLRLIYFSYDVKMKEKGDIPEGYSVSREKKERFSLILESASTNQTSMYLCASSIQGGVGNQPQHFGDGTRLSIL.